Detailed here is one T cell receptor beta chain. There are 15 residues in the CDR3. V shed 7 bases, J shed 2 bases, and the junction held 7 bases outside the gene matches. Germline V gene sequence: CDR1 SEHNR, CDR2 FQNEAQ (reference sequence). These data originate in a study of technical replicates of blood from four donors. TCRdb's copy holds only in-frame clones and misses some; the assay was immunoSEQ multiplex PCR. Of almost 90,000 clones listed, roughly 94% are singletons. This chain links TRBV7-9 with TRBJ2-5; 10 nucleotides line up with TRBD2. Sequencing was performed on T cells isolated from PBMCs. The sequence came from a human donor in good health. CDR3 DNA: TGTGCCAGCACCCTAGGGACTAGCGTGCAAGAGACCCAGTACTTC. Translation: CASTLGTSVQETQYF.